A selection of T cell receptor beta chains follows, all from one sample in a study of vaccination effects on CD4 cells after COVID-19. These TCRs are of unknown antigen specificity. Assay used: immunoSEQ multiplex PCR; TCRdb lists only in-frame clones, some missing. In the table there are 35,000 to 40,000 clones, about 60% of which are singletons. The material sequenced was CD4+ T cells from PBMCs cultured with HCoV-OC43 spike peptides, taken before COVID-19 vaccination. The receptors originated from a human donor who received a COVID-19 vaccine. Both conserved end residues are part of each CDR3. Each record gives: D gene, V gene, J gene, CDR3 protein, CDR3 DNA. A D gene is named only where the DNA matches it firmly.

-,TRBV3-1/TRBV3-2,TRBJ1-1,CASSQEGTGGEAFF,TGTGCCAGCAGCCAAGAAGGTACGGGGGGTGAAGCTTTCTTT
-,TRBV5-5,TRBJ1-5,CASRAAGVRSNQPQHF,TGTGCCAGCAGGGCTGCAGGGGTACGCTCGAATCAGCCCCAGCATTTT
TRBD2,TRBV7-6,TRBJ2-7,CASSALAESSYEQYF,TGTGCCAGCAGCGCCCTAGCGGAAAGCTCCTACGAGCAGTACTTC
TRBD1,TRBV18,TRBJ1-1,CASSPRQGAAKTEAFF,TGTGCCAGCTCACCGAGACAGGGGGCCGCGAAGACTGAAGCTTTCTTT
-,TRBV6-1,TRBJ1-2,CASSESGNRWYGYTF,TGTGCCAGCAGTGAAAGTGGGAATCGGTGGTATGGCTACACCTTC
TRBD1,TRBV6-5,TRBJ1-4,CASRPGTGYEKLFF,TGTGCCAGCAGGCCCGGGACAGGCTATGAAAAACTGTTTTTT
-,TRBV10-3,TRBJ1-4,CAISESGEPTLLIF,TGTGCCATCAGTGAGTCGGGAGAACCAACCCTCCTGATTTTT
TRBD2,TRBV5-1,TRBJ2-1,CASSYTSGSRYNEQFF,TGCGCCAGCAGCTACACTAGCGGGAGCCGCTACAATGAGCAGTTCTTC
TRBD1,TRBV5-1,TRBJ1-4,CASSPGQGREKLFF,TGCGCCAGCAGCCCCGGACAGGGTCGGGAAAAACTGTTTTTT
TRBD1,TRBV7-9,TRBJ2-7,CASSLRTGDHEQYF,TGTGCCAGCAGCCTCCGGACAGGGGACCACGAGCAGTACTTC